The T cell receptor beta chain under discussion was sequenced for a study of CD8 T cells in ankylosing spondylitis. Overall study findings and caveats: Ankylosing spondylitis blood appeared to be characterized by a TCR beta motif of roughly eight highly homologous variants. There was reportedly significant enrichment of clones that were disease-linked in matched ankylosing spondylitis synovial fluid.

Points on this clonotype: Its antigen is still unknown.

J lost 5 bases, V lost 4 bases, and 6 bases had no gene match. Germline V lookup: CDR1 SGHRS, CDR2 YFSETQ. The CDR3 covers 14 residues. As the method for making TCR beta libraries, quantitative 5'-RACE with molecular barcodes was used. TCRdb processed the 5' RACE reads anew with MiXCR; each CDR3 protein has one entry. The sample holds about 450,000 distinct CDR3 sequences, 20% to 30% seen once. The chain links TRBV5-1 to TRBJ1-1; TRBD1 matches at 9 bases. The TCR comes from a male donor with ankylosing spondylitis. Sample: blood, either unsorted or a sorted T cell fraction (not recorded which). CDR3 in amino acids: CASSPGTGRTEAFF. As DNA, the CDR3 is TGCGCCAGCAGCCCGGGGACAGGGAGGACTGAAGCTTTCTTT.